These T cell receptor beta chains were read from a single sample in a study of T cells in Graves' hyperthyroidism and ophthalmopathy. TCRdb independently ran MiXCR on the multiplex PCR reads; one entry per CDR3 protein. This sample has more than 550,000 distinct CDR3 sequences, with 18% found just once. Sequencing was done on a sample of blood. Source of these receptors: a woman aged 45-60 years with Graves' hyperthyroidism that later progressed to Graves' ophthalmopathy. Both conserved end residues are part of each CDR3. Fields, in order: CDR3 DNA, CDR3 protein, clone size, J gene, V gene, D gene. A D gene is named only where the DNA matches it firmly. A row's size may be missing; if present it is once, few, many or a size class.

CDR3 DNA: TGTGCCAGCAGCTTGCCGGGCCCAACCTACAATGAGCAGTTCTTC
CDR3 protein: CASSLPGPTYNEQFF
clone size: NA
J gene: TRBJ2-1
V gene: TRBV5-4
D gene: NA

CDR3 DNA: TGCGCCAGCAGCGGTACACCGAACACCGGGGAGCTGTTTTTT
CDR3 protein: CASSGTPNTGELFF
clone size: NA
J gene: TRBJ2-2
V gene: TRBV4-1
D gene: NA

CDR3 DNA: TGTGCCAGCTCACCGTCGTATGGTCGGGGTGGAAACACCATATATTTT
CDR3 protein: CASSPSYGRGGNTIYF
clone size: NA
J gene: TRBJ1-3
V gene: TRBV18
D gene: NA

CDR3 DNA: TGTGCCAGCAGCCCCGGACAGGCGCCGAACTATGGCTACACCTTC
CDR3 protein: CASSPGQAPNYGYTF
clone size: NA
J gene: TRBJ1-2
V gene: TRBV5-4
D gene: TRBD1

CDR3 DNA: TGTGCCAGCATTACGGGGGGGGACACTGAAGCTTTCTTT
CDR3 protein: CASITGGDTEAFF
clone size: few
J gene: TRBJ1-1
V gene: TRBV6-1
D gene: NA

CDR3 DNA: TGCAGTGCTAGAGGTACCCCGGGACAGGGGCTCAATGAGCAGTTCTTC
CDR3 protein: CSARGTPGQGLNEQFF
clone size: few
J gene: TRBJ2-1
V gene: TRBV20-1
D gene: TRBD1

CDR3 DNA: TGTGCCAGCAGGGGCCCTGAAGCTTTCTTT
CDR3 protein: CASRGPEAFF
clone size: many
J gene: TRBJ1-1
V gene: TRBV2
D gene: NA

CDR3 DNA: TGCAGTGCTAGAGGGGGGGCCGGAGATGAGCAGTTCTTC
CDR3 protein: CSARGGAGDEQFF
clone size: many
J gene: TRBJ2-1
V gene: TRBV20-1
D gene: NA

CDR3 DNA: TGTGCCAGCACCGACCCCGGACTAGAACAGTACTTC
CDR3 protein: CASTDPGLEQYF
clone size: NA
J gene: TRBJ2-7
V gene: TRBV6-1
D gene: TRBD2

CDR3 DNA: TGTGCCAGCAGCGTAGGGTCCGGGCCGGTTAATTCACCCCTCCACTTT
CDR3 protein: CASSVGSGPVNSPLHF
clone size: NA
J gene: TRBJ1-6
V gene: TRBV9
D gene: NA

CDR3 DNA: TGCAGTGCTAGTGGGCGGGGGCAAGAGACCCAGTACTTC
CDR3 protein: CSASGRGQETQYF
clone size: many
J gene: TRBJ2-5
V gene: TRBV20-1
D gene: TRBD2

CDR3 DNA: TGCGCCAGCAGCCCGGACAGGGGCCTTCGTACTGAAGCTTTCTTT
CDR3 protein: CASSPDRGLRTEAFF
clone size: many
J gene: TRBJ1-1
V gene: TRBV5-1
D gene: TRBD1

CDR3 DNA: TGTGCCGGCAGTTACCTACTCGACTATGGCTACACCTTC
CDR3 protein: CAGSYLLDYGYTF
clone size: few
J gene: TRBJ1-2
V gene: TRBV6-5
D gene: NA

CDR3 DNA: TGTGCCAGTAGTTTCCGGGACAGGGGTCCCCCGAACACTGAAGCTTTCTTT
CDR3 protein: CASSFRDRGPPNTEAFF
clone size: NA
J gene: TRBJ1-1
V gene: TRBV19
D gene: TRBD1

CDR3 DNA: TGTGCCAGCAGTGACCCCACTAGCGGGGGGGCCTCCGGGGAGCTGTTTTTT
CDR3 protein: CASSDPTSGGASGELFF
clone size: few
J gene: TRBJ2-2
V gene: TRBV2
D gene: TRBD2

CDR3 DNA: TGTGCCAGTAGTATAGACACCCGCTCCTACAGTGAGCAGTTCTTC
CDR3 protein: CASSIDTRSYSEQFF
clone size: NA
J gene: TRBJ2-1
V gene: TRBV19
D gene: NA

CDR3 DNA: TGTGCCAGCAGCAACCGAACAGGGGGCGCGAAGGAAAAACTGTTTTTT
CDR3 protein: CASSNRTGGAKEKLFF
clone size: NA
J gene: TRBJ1-4
V gene: TRBV11-1
D gene: TRBD1

CDR3 DNA: TGTGCCAGCAGCCACTTCGCCCAGAACACTGAAGCTTTCTTT
CDR3 protein: CASSHFAQNTEAFF
clone size: NA
J gene: TRBJ1-1
V gene: TRBV3-1
D gene: NA

CDR3 DNA: TGTGCCAGCAGTGAAGCCCCTGGTGGGGCAGAAGCTTTCTTT
CDR3 protein: CASSEAPGGAEAFF
clone size: NA
J gene: TRBJ1-1
V gene: TRBV2
D gene: NA

CDR3 DNA: TGCAGTGCACCACCCCAGCTCGCCTACGAGCAGTACTTC
CDR3 protein: CSAPPQLAYEQYF
clone size: many
J gene: TRBJ2-7
V gene: TRBV20-1
D gene: NA

CDR3 DNA: TGTGCCAGTAGTATAGAGGCGTCACTCGTGGGGGAGCAGTACTTC
CDR3 protein: CASSIEASLVGEQYF
clone size: NA
J gene: TRBJ2-7
V gene: TRBV19
D gene: NA

CDR3 DNA: TGTGCCAGCAGTTTGGGGGACCGCAAAGCTTTCTTT
CDR3 protein: CASSLGDRKAFF
clone size: few
J gene: TRBJ1-1
V gene: TRBV11-2
D gene: NA

CDR3 DNA: TGTGCCAGTGGTATAACCGGGACAGCTTCCTACGAGCAGTACTTC
CDR3 protein: CASGITGTASYEQYF
clone size: NA
J gene: TRBJ2-7
V gene: TRBV19
D gene: TRBD1

CDR3 DNA: TGCGCCAGCAGCTCGGACAGGGCCACAACCGGGGAGCTGTTTTTT
CDR3 protein: CASSSDRATTGELFF
clone size: many
J gene: TRBJ2-2
V gene: TRBV5-1
D gene: TRBD1

CDR3 DNA: TGCGCCAGCAGCCGCGGGGGACAGGGGAGCCATAATGAGCAGTTCTTC
CDR3 protein: CASSRGGQGSHNEQFF
clone size: few
J gene: TRBJ2-1
V gene: TRBV5-1
D gene: TRBD1

CDR3 DNA: TGTGCCAGCAGCCAAGCCTCTGAGGAGACCCAGTACTTC
CDR3 protein: CASSQASEETQYF
clone size: many
J gene: TRBJ2-5
V gene: TRBV3-1
D gene: NA

CDR3 DNA: TGTGCTAGCAGCTTATCACCGAGCTCCTACAATGAGCAGTTCTTC
CDR3 protein: CASSLSPSSYNEQFF
clone size: NA
J gene: TRBJ2-1
V gene: TRBV7-7
D gene: NA

CDR3 DNA: TGCAGTGCTAGAATGGGGTGGCGGGGGAACACCGGGGAGCTGTTTTTT
CDR3 protein: CSARMGWRGNTGELFF
clone size: NA
J gene: TRBJ2-2
V gene: TRBV20-1
D gene: NA

CDR3 DNA: TGTGCCAGCAGCCTATTTACAGGGGTCGGCACTGAAGCTTTCTTT
CDR3 protein: CASSLFTGVGTEAFF
clone size: many
J gene: TRBJ1-1
V gene: TRBV11-2
D gene: TRBD1

CDR3 DNA: TGTGCCAGCAGCTTGACTAGCACCGGGGAGCTGTTTTTT
CDR3 protein: CASSLTSTGELFF
clone size: NA
J gene: TRBJ2-2
V gene: TRBV11-3
D gene: NA

CDR3 DNA: TGCGCCAGCAGTGAGGCAGGGGCTGAAGCTTTCTTT
CDR3 protein: CASSEAGAEAFF
clone size: NA
J gene: TRBJ1-1
V gene: TRBV10-1
D gene: NA

CDR3 DNA: TGTGCCAGCAGCCCCCATTCAGGGCCAGCCACCGGGGAGCTGTTTTTT
CDR3 protein: CASSPHSGPATGELFF
clone size: NA
J gene: TRBJ2-2
V gene: TRBV9
D gene: NA

CDR3 DNA: TGTGCCAGCAGTTACAACACAGCAACTAATGAAAAACTGTTTTTT
CDR3 protein: CASSYNTATNEKLFF
clone size: few
J gene: TRBJ1-4
V gene: TRBV6-6
D gene: NA

CDR3 DNA: TGTGCCAGCAGCGAGGCTTACCAAGAGACCCAGTACTTC
CDR3 protein: CASSEAYQETQYF
clone size: few
J gene: TRBJ2-5
V gene: TRBV7-9
D gene: NA

CDR3 DNA: TGTGCCAGTAACCCGGGGGTTATCACTGAAGCTTTCTTT
CDR3 protein: CASNPGVITEAFF
clone size: NA
J gene: TRBJ1-1
V gene: TRBV19
D gene: NA

CDR3 DNA: TGTGCCAGCAGTCAAATGGGGGTTCAGCCCCAGCATTTT
CDR3 protein: CASSQMGVQPQHF
clone size: few
J gene: TRBJ1-5
V gene: TRBV6-1
D gene: NA

CDR3 DNA: TGTGCCAGCAGCTTAGAGGGGGACAACTTCTACGAGCAGTACTTC
CDR3 protein: CASSLEGDNFYEQYF
clone size: few
J gene: TRBJ2-7
V gene: TRBV7-2
D gene: NA

CDR3 DNA: TGTGCCAGCTCACCGGGGATTAGCTCTGGGGCCAACGTCCTGACTTTC
CDR3 protein: CASSPGISSGANVLTF
clone size: few
J gene: TRBJ2-6
V gene: TRBV18
D gene: NA

CDR3 DNA: TGTGCCAGCAGCCGCGGTACAGCGAACACCGGGGAGCTGTTTTTT
CDR3 protein: CASSRGTANTGELFF
clone size: many
J gene: TRBJ2-2
V gene: TRBV11-2
D gene: NA

CDR3 DNA: TGTGCCAGCAGCTCCCGACGGGCAATGACAACTAATGAAAAACTGTTTTTT
CDR3 protein: CASSSRRAMTTNEKLFF
clone size: once
J gene: TRBJ1-4
V gene: TRBV7-9
D gene: NA

CDR3 DNA: TGTGCCAGCAGTTTTCAGGGGGTGAACACTGAAGCTTTCTTT
CDR3 protein: CASSFQGVNTEAFF
clone size: many
J gene: TRBJ1-1
V gene: TRBV12-3/TRBV12-4
D gene: TRBD1

CDR3 DNA: TGTGCCAGCAGTTTATGGGGGGATATGGGAGACACCATATATTTT
CDR3 protein: CASSLWGDMGDTIYF
clone size: NA
J gene: TRBJ1-3
V gene: TRBV27
D gene: NA

CDR3 DNA: TGTGCCAGCGGGAGGACTAGCGGTTCGTACCAAGAGACCCAGTACTTC
CDR3 protein: CASGRTSGSYQETQYF
clone size: many
J gene: TRBJ2-5
V gene: TRBV14
D gene: TRBD2

CDR3 DNA: TGCAGTGCTGCCCGGCAGGGCCTCTATGGCTACACCTTC
CDR3 protein: CSAARQGLYGYTF
clone size: many
J gene: TRBJ1-2
V gene: TRBV20-1
D gene: NA

CDR3 DNA: TGTGCCAGCAGCCAGGGTCTGGCGGGGGCGATTTGGGGCGAGCAGTACTTC
CDR3 protein: CASSQGLAGAIWGEQYF
clone size: NA
J gene: TRBJ2-7
V gene: TRBV5-6
D gene: NA

CDR3 DNA: TGTGCCACCAGTGTTGGGACCGGGGAGCTGTTTTTT
CDR3 protein: CATSVGTGELFF
clone size: many
J gene: TRBJ2-2
V gene: TRBV24-1
D gene: NA

CDR3 DNA: TGCGCCAGCAGCCAAAAAGACAGGTGGAACACTGAAGCTTTCTTT
CDR3 protein: CASSQKDRWNTEAFF
clone size: NA
J gene: TRBJ1-1
V gene: TRBV4-1
D gene: NA

CDR3 DNA: TGTGCCAGCATTCCGATTAACTACAATGAGCAGTTCTTC
CDR3 protein: CASIPINYNEQFF
clone size: few
J gene: TRBJ2-1
V gene: TRBV2
D gene: NA

CDR3 DNA: TGTGCCAGCAGTTCTGAACCACGCCAGCCCCAGCATTTT
CDR3 protein: CASSSEPRQPQHF
clone size: few
J gene: TRBJ1-5
V gene: TRBV27
D gene: NA

CDR3 DNA: TGCAGCGTTGAATCCACCAACTATGGCTACACCTTC
CDR3 protein: CSVESTNYGYTF
clone size: few
J gene: TRBJ1-2
V gene: TRBV29-1
D gene: NA

CDR3 DNA: TGTGCCAGCTCACCCCCGTCCGGTGAGCAGTTCTTC
CDR3 protein: CASSPPSGEQFF
clone size: NA
J gene: TRBJ2-1
V gene: TRBV18
D gene: NA

CDR3 DNA: TGTGCCAGCAGCTTGCCTCCGGGACAGGGGGGTGAAAAACTGTTTTTT
CDR3 protein: CASSLPPGQGGEKLFF
clone size: few
J gene: TRBJ1-4
V gene: TRBV5-4
D gene: TRBD1

CDR3 DNA: TGCGCCAGCAGCTCGGGGACTATTGCCGGCAATGAGCAGTTCTTC
CDR3 protein: CASSSGTIAGNEQFF
clone size: NA
J gene: TRBJ2-1
V gene: TRBV5-1
D gene: TRBD2